This TCR beta chain appears in the sequencing data of a study of long-term antiretroviral therapy in people with HIV. Participants with HIV, all of them, were treated in the United States. Sequencing relied on immunoSEQ assay v3.0, run at survey level. The method was immunoSEQ multiplex PCR; TCRdb's version includes in-frame clones alone and lacks a portion of them. This sample has some 26,000 clones; around 87% occur once, and the top ten carry around 4.8%. This clonotype originated in a man aged 40-49 years with HIV. The sample in question was unsorted PBMCs, obtained roughly 2.7 years after starting antiretroviral therapy.

CDR3 nucleotide sequence: TGTGCCAGCAGCCACGTCCGGGACCAAAACAATGAGCAGTTCTTC. It specifies CASSHVRDQNNEQFF. V is TRBV7-6 and J is TRBJ2-1, with D perhaps matching TRBD1 or TRBD2 (5 bases each). The CDR3 length is 15 residues. CDR1 is SGHVS, CDR2 FNYEAQ, per germline. V was shortened by 5 bases and J by 5 bases, with 16 bases between the two germline ends.